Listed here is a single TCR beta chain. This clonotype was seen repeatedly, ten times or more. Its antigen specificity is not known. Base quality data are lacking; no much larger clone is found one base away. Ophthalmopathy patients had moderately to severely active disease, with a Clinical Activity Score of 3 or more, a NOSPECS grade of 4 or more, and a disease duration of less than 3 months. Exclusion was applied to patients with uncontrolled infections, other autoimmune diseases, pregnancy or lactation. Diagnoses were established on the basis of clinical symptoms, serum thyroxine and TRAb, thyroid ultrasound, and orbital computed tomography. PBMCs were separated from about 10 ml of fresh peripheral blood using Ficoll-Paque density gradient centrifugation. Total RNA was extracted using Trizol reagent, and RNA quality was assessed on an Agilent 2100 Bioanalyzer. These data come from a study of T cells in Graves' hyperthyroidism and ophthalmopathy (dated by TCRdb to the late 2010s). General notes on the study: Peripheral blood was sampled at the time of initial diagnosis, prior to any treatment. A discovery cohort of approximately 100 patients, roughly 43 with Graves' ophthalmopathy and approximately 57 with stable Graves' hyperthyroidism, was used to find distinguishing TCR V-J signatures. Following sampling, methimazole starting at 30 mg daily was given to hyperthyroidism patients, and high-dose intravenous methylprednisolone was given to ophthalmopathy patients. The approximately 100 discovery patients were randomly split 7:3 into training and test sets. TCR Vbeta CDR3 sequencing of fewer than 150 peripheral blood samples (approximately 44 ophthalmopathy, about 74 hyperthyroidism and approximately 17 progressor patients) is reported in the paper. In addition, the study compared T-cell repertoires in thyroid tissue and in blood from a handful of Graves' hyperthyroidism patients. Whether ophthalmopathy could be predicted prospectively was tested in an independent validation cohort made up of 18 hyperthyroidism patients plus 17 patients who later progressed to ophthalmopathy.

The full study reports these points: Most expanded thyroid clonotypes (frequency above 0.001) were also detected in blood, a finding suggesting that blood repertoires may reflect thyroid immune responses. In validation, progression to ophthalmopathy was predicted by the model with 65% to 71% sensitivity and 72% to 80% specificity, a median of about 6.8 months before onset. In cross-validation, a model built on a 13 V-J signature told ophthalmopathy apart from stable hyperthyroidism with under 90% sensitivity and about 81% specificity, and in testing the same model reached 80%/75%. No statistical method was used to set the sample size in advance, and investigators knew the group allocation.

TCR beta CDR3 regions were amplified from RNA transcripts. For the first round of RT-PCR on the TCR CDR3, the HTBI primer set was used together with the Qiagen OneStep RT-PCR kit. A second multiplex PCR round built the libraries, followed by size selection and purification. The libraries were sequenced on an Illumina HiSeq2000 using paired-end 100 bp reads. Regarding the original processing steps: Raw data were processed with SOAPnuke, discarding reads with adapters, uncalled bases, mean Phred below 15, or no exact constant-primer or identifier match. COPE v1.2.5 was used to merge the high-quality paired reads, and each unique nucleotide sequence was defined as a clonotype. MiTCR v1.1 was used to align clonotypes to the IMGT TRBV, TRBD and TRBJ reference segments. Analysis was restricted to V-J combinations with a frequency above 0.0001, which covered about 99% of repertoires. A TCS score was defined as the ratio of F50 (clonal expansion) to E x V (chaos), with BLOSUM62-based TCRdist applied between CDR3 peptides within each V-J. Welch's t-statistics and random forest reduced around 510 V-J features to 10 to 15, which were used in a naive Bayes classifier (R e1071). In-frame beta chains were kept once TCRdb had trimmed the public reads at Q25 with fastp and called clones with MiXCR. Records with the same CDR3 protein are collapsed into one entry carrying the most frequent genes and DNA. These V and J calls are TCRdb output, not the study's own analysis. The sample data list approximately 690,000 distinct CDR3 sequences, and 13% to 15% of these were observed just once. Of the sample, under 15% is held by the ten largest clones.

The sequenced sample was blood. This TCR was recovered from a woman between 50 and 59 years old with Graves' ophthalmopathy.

The nucleotide sequence is TGTGCCAGCAGCTTAGCAGGGGGCGCTGGGGCCAACGTCCTGACTTTC. Its protein is CASSLAGGAGANVLTF. The receptor chain draws on TRBV7-2 and TRBJ2-6; 7 central nucleotides agree with TRBD1. Relative to germline, V is missing 0 bases and J is missing 2 bases, with 1 base of the junction outside any gene match. From the cysteine up to the phenylalanine, the CDR3 has a length of 16 residues. Just CDR3 DNA is preserved here, 48 bases in frame from base 1. The germline V gene encodes CDR1 SGHTA and CDR2 FQGNSA.